This T cell receptor beta chain was profiled in a study of blood T cell repertoires in COVID-19. Germline loops: CDR1 SGDLS, CDR2 YYNGEE. Trimming shortened V by 5 bases and J by 8 bases, and 16 bases separated the two germline ends. The CDR3 loop spans 13 amino acids. This table comes from immunoSEQ multiplex PCR, and its TCRdb copy is limited to in-frame clones, with some not included. The sample includes 200,000 to 300,000 clones, approximately 80% seen only once; the top ten take 7.5% to 8%. The source material was peripheral blood. This chain connects TRBV9 to TRBJ1-1; perhaps TRBD1 as D (6 bases). The sequence derives from a woman over 75 with COVID-19, enrolled during active disease. CDR3 in amino acids: CASREALQGEAFF. CDR3 coding DNA: TGTGCCAGCAGAGAAGCCTTACAGGGAGAAGCTTTCTTT.